The rows below give T cell receptor beta chains drawn from one sample of a study of T cell repertoires in cytomegalovirus infection. No antigen has been assigned to these receptors. One entry per CDR3 protein, called by TCRdb with MiXCR from the reads. The data show some 800,000 distinct CDR3 sequences, under 35% seen once. The sample here was cultured CD8+ T cells from PBMCs, taken from culture after CMV antigen stimulation. The source is a human donor in good health (CMV status not recorded). Some clones in this sample may be carry-over from other donors' samples. The CDR3 runs from the conserved cysteine through the conserved F or W. D genes are given only for firm matches. Clone size, where shown, is once, few, many, or a class for clones that have expanded.

abundance	d_gene	j_gene	v_gene	CDR3nt	CDR3aa
-	-	TRBJ1-5	TRBV12-3/TRBV12-4	TGTGCCAGCAGTCGACAACTTGCTCGGCAGCCCCAGCATTTT	CASSRQLARQPQHF
-	TRBD2	TRBJ2-1	TRBV11-2	TGTGCCAGCAGACGTGGGGGAGGGTATGGCAATGAGCAGTTCTTC	CASRRGGGYGNEQFF
few	-	TRBJ2-1	TRBV6-2/TRBV6-3	TGTGCCAGCAGTTACTCCGCCGGGGGACTCTACAATGAGCAGTTCTTC	CASSYSAGGLYNEQFF
few	TRBD1	TRBJ1-2	TRBV28	TGTGCCAGCAGTTTTCAGGGGGGAGCTAACTATGGCTACACCTTC	CASSFQGGANYGYTF
few	-	TRBJ2-7	TRBV19	TGTGCCAGTAGTATTGGGGAGGTCGGCTACGAGCAGTACTTC	CASSIGEVGYEQYF
-	-	TRBJ1-5	TRBV29-1	TGCAGCCCCTTTCGACGGCAGAATCCGGGTAGCAATCAGCCCCAGCATTTT	CSPFRRQNPGSNQPQHF
-	-	TRBJ1-5	TRBV24-1	TGTGCCACCAGTGAAAACGACAGCCTCAATCAGCCCCAGCATTTT	CATSENDSLNQPQHF
-	-	TRBJ1-2	TRBV11-2	TGTGCCAGCAGCGGCCGGGACACGTCTTCGGGTGGCTACACCTTC	CASSGRDTSSGGYTF
many	-	TRBJ1-2	TRBV28	TGTGCCAGCAGTTTCCCCCCGGACAGAAACTATGGCTACACCTTC	CASSFPPDRNYGYTF
many	TRBD1	TRBJ1-1	TRBV7-8	TGTGCCAGCACCAAAAGGGGGAGGGCAGGGGGCGCCGACACTGAAGCTTTCTTT	CASTKRGRAGGADTEAFF
few	-	TRBJ2-5	TRBV6-2/TRBV6-3	TGTGCCAGCAGTTTCACGGGGGTCCGGGAGACCCAGTACTTC	CASSFTGVRETQYF
-	-	TRBJ1-5	TRBV7-8	TGTGCCAGCAGCTTAATTCGGGCGACCAATCAGCCCCAGCATTTT	CASSLIRATNQPQHF
few	TRBD1	TRBJ2-5	TRBV7-3	TGTGCCAGCAGCTTCGGGACAGAAGAGACCCAGTACTTC	CASSFGTEETQYF
many	-	TRBJ2-1	TRBV12-3/TRBV12-4	TGTGCCAGCAGAAACAGGGATTCCTCCTACAATGAGCAGTTCTTC	CASRNRDSSYNEQFF
many	-	TRBJ1-1	TRBV10-3	TGTGCCATCAGTGAAGACAGACGTGAAGCTTTCTTT	CAISEDRREAFF
many	-	TRBJ1-1	TRBV6-5	TGTGCCAGCAGTTACTCGACAGGAGTGGACACTGAAGCTTTCTTT	CASSYSTGVDTEAFF
few	TRBD1	TRBJ1-2	TRBV5-1	TGCGCCAGCAGCGCCGGGACAGGGCGTCTCTTC	CASSAGTGRLF
few	-	TRBJ1-3	TRBV6-5	TGTGCCAGCAGTTACACTGGGTTTGGAAACACCATATATTTT	CASSYTGFGNTIYF
-	TRBD1	TRBJ2-1	TRBV28	TGTGCCAGTCGACAGGGGGACAGCTACAATGAGCAGTTCTTC	CASRQGDSYNEQFF
-	-	TRBJ1-2	TRBV25-1	TGTGCCAGCAGTGAATTAGAGGGGGTGGGCTATGGCTACACCTTC	CASSELEGVGYGYTF
-	TRBD2	TRBJ2-5	TRBV4-3	TGCGCCAGCAGCAAGGGACTAGCGGGGGGCGAGATAGAGACCCAGTACTTC	CASSKGLAGGEIETQYF
once	-	TRBJ1-4	TRBV6-5	TGTGCCAGCAGTCACATGGAGGAAAAACTGTTTTTT	CASSHMEEKLFF
many	-	TRBJ1-4	TRBV20-1	TGCAGTGCTAGAGATCAGGTTGAAAAACTGTTTTTT	CSARDQVEKLFF
few	-	TRBJ2-7	TRBV7-9	TGTGCCAGCAGCTCTAATCCCGTCTACGAGCAGTACTTC	CASSSNPVYEQYF
-	-	TRBJ1-2	TRBV6-2/TRBV6-3	TGTGCCAGCACCCCGGGACTCTATGGCTACACCTTC	CASTPGLYGYTF
few	-	TRBJ2-1	TRBV29-1	TGCAGCGTTGTGCGAGGGCAAGGAGAGCAGTTCTTC	CSVVRGQGEQFF
few	-	TRBJ1-6	TRBV11-2	TGTGCCAGCACCTTGGACACCTCGAGCTCCTATAATTCACCCCTCCACTTT	CASTLDTSSSYNSPLHF
many	-	TRBJ2-1	TRBV7-3	TGTGCCAGCAGCTTAGGCGTAGGGGCCTACAATGAGCAGTTCTTC	CASSLGVGAYNEQFF
-	TRBD1	TRBJ1-2	TRBV2	TGTGCCAGCAGTGTTCTCTTCAGGGACAGGGTAGATGGCTACACCTTC	CASSVLFRDRVDGYTF
-	-	TRBJ2-3	TRBV10-3	TGTGCCATCAGTGACCTGCTAGCAGATACGCAGTATTTT	CAISDLLADTQYF
-	-	TRBJ2-2	TRBV5-5	TGTGCCAGCAGCCCTAACCCAGGGTATGACACCGGGGAGCTGTTTTTT	CASSPNPGYDTGELFF
-	TRBD1	TRBJ1-4	TRBV29-1	TGCAGCGTCGGCCGGACAGGGGACAAACTGTTTTTT	CSVGRTGDKLFF
few	-	TRBJ1-5	TRBV5-5	TGTGCCAGCAGCGATGGGGAGGTATATAGCAATCAGCCCCAGCATTTT	CASSDGEVYSNQPQHF
few	-	TRBJ2-2	TRBV24-1	TGTGCCACCAGTGATTTGAGAGGGGAGCTGTTTTTT	CATSDLRGELFF
-	-	TRBJ1-2	TRBV20-1	TGCAGTGCTAGAGATTCAGGAGGCTATGGCTACACCTTC	CSARDSGGYGYTF
few	-	TRBJ2-5	TRBV2	TGTGCCAGCAGTGAGGGCAGGGTAGGCGAGACCCAGTACTTC	CASSEGRVGETQYF
many	-	TRBJ2-1	TRBV12-3/TRBV12-4	TGTGCCACCCACCGTTCCTACAATGAGCAGTTCTTC	CATHRSYNEQFF
few	TRBD1	TRBJ1-2	TRBV6-5	TGTGCCAGCAGTTACGGGGGACAGAACTATGGCTACACCTTC	CASSYGGQNYGYTF
-	-	TRBJ1-3	TRBV25-1	TGTGCCAGCAGTGAACTGACCTCTGGAAACACCATATATTTT	CASSELTSGNTIYF
few	TRBD1	TRBJ2-3	TRBV27	TGTGCCAGCACCAGCGGACAGGGGGGGGCTACGCAGTATTTT	CASTSGQGGATQYF
many	TRBD1	TRBJ1-5	TRBV10-3	TGTGCCATCAGTGAGCGGGACAGCTTGGTCCCCCAGCCCCAGCATTTT	CAISERDSLVPQPQHF
-	TRBD1	TRBJ1-6	TRBV13	TGTGCCAGCAGAGAAGACGGGGGGACAGTCGGGTCACCCCTCCACTTT	CASREDGGTVGSPLHF
-	TRBD1	TRBJ1-4	TRBV7-9	TGTGCCAGCAGCTTGGGAATGAGACAGGGGGCTTTGGAAAAACTGTTTTTT	CASSLGMRQGALEKLFF
-	-	TRBJ2-3	TRBV6-8	TGTGCCAGCAGTTACAAGAAGGGCGCAGATACGCAGTATTTT	CASSYKKGADTQYF
few	TRBD2	TRBJ2-3	TRBV20-1	TGCAGTGCTCTGCCACTTACTAGCGGGGCAGCAGATACGCAGTATTTT	CSALPLTSGAADTQYF
few	-	TRBJ1-2	TRBV28	TGTGCCAGCAGTTTATCCCCGGGGCCCTACTATGGCTACACCTTC	CASSLSPGPYYGYTF
-	TRBD1	TRBJ1-2	TRBV7-6	TGTGCCAGCAGCCCTCTTGAAGGGACAGGGGCGGGCTACACCTTC	CASSPLEGTGAGYTF
-	-	TRBJ2-1	TRBV10-3	TGTGCCATCATGATTGACAGAACCTCTGGTGAGCAGTTCTTC	CAIMIDRTSGEQFF
-	-	TRBJ1-1	TRBV7-9	TGTGCCAGCAGCTTAGATAAGGGGGGGAACACTGAAGCTTTCTTT	CASSLDKGGNTEAFF
-	TRBD2	TRBJ2-7	TRBV13	TGTGCCAGCCGGGGGGGGGAGCGCGAGCAGTACTTC	CASRGGEREQYF